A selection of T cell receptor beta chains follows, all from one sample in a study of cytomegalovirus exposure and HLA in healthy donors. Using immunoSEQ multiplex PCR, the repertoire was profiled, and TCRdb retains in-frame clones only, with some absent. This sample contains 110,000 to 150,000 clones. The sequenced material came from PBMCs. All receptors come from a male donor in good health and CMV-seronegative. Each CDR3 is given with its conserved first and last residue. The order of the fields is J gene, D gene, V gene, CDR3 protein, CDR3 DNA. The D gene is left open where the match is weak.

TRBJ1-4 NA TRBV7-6 CASSLAPGGEKLFF TGTGCCAGCAGCTTAGCGCCGGGAGGGGAAAAACTGTTTTTT
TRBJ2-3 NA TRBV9 CASSVRGGSSTDTQYF TGTGCCAGCAGCGTTAGGGGGGGATCCAGCACAGATACGCAGTATTTT
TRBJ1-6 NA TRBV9 CASSLRGAPTNSPLHF TGTGCCAGCAGCCTTCGGGGAGCCCCGACTAATTCACCCCTCCACTTT
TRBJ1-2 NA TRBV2 CASSAQNYGYTF TGTGCCAGCAGTGCTCAGAACTATGGCTACACCTTC
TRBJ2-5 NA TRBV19 CASGRRAQETQYF TGTGCCAGTGGTAGGCGGGCCCAAGAGACCCAGTACTTC
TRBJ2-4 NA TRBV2 CASSEQIAKNIQYF TGTGCCAGCAGTGAACAGATAGCCAAAAACATTCAGTACTTC
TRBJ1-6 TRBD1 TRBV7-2 CASSFRRLGTGNSPLHF TGTGCCAGCAGCTTCAGACGGTTAGGGACAGGGAATTCACCCCTCCACTTT
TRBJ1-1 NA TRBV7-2 CASSLVEVNTEAFF TGTGCCAGCAGCTTAGTTGAGGTGAACACTGAAGCTTTCTTT
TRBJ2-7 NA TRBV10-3 CAINEEDKQGNEQYF TGTGCCATAAACGAAGAGGACAAACAGGGTAACGAGCAGTACTTC
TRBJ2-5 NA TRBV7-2 CASRRPEGGKAQYF TGTGCCAGCAGACGCCCGGAGGGTGGTAAAGCCCAGTACTTC
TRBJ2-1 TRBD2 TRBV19 CASSIGRFWGLAGRNEQFF TGTGCCAGTAGTATAGGTCGGTTCTGGGGGCTAGCGGGGCGGAATGAGCAGTTCTTC
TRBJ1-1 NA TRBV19 CASSWRDLNTEAFF TGTGCCAGTAGTTGGCGGGACTTGAACACTGAAGCTTTCTTT
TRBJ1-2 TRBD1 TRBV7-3 CASSQGTGNYGYTF TGTGCCAGCAGCCAAGGGACAGGAAACTATGGCTACACCTTC
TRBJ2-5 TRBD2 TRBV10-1 CASSGTSGGGGETQYF TGCGCCAGCAGTGGGACTAGCGGGGGAGGGGGAGAGACCCAGTACTTC
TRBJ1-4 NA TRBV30 CAAGGSNEKLFF TGTGCCGCGGGGGGGAGTAATGAAAAACTGTTTTTT
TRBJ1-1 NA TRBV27 CASSLLGGTEAFF TGTGCCAGCAGTTTACTCGGGGGCACTGAAGCTTTCTTT
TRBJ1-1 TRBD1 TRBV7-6 CASSEGTAREAFF TGTGCCAGCAGCGAAGGGACAGCACGTGAAGCTTTCTTT
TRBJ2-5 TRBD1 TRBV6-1 CASSEARGPQETQYF TGTGCCAGCAGTGAAGCCAGGGGGCCCCAAGAGACCCAGTACTTC
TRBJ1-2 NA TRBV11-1 CASSSQQGANYGYTF TGTGCCAGCAGCTCGCAGCAGGGTGCTAACTATGGCTACACCTTC
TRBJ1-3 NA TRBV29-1 CSVATPGGGLNTIYF TGCAGCGTTGCCACGCCCGGGGGAGGCTTAAACACCATATATTTT
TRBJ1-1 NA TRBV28 CASSLLGGAWTEAFF TGTGCCAGCAGTCTCTTAGGGGGAGCGTGGACTGAAGCTTTCTTT
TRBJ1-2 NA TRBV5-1 CASSLEHPNYGYTF TGCGCCAGCAGCTTGGAGCACCCTAACTATGGCTACACCTTC
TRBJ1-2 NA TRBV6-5 CASSYTGSRELGYTF TGTGCCAGCAGTTACACGGGGTCTAGGGAACTTGGCTACACCTTC
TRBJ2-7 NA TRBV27 CASSLSRGSYEQYF TGTGCCAGCAGTTTATCAAGGGGTTCCTACGAGCAGTACTTC
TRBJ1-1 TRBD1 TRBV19 CAARQGRNTEAFF TGTGCCGCCCGACAGGGGCGAAACACTGAAGCTTTCTTT
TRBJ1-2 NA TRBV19 CASSIEGARSNGYTF TGTGCCAGTAGTATAGAGGGGGCGCGATCTAATGGCTACACCTTC
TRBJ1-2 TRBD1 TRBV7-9 CASSSLDRDLRGYTF TGTGCCAGCAGCTCCCTAGACAGGGATCTGAGGGGCTACACCTTC
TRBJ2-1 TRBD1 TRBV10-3 CAISRDREIGNEQFF TGTGCCATCAGTAGGGACAGGGAGATTGGGAATGAGCAGTTCTTC